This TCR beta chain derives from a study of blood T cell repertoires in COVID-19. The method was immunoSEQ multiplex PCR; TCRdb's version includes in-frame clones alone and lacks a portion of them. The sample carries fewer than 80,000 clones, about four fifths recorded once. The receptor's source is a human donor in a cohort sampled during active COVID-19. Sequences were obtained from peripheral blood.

CDR3 nucleotide sequence: TGTGCCAGCAGTCACCGGGACAGCGCGACCTATGGCTACACCTTC. Residues: CASSHRDSATYGYTF. This sequence joins TRBV5-4 and TRBJ1-2, with 7 nucleotides matching TRBD1. Germline V gene lookup returns CDR1 SGHNT and CDR2 YYREEE (reference sequence). This CDR3 comprises 15 residues. The V gene end was trimmed by 5 bases and the J gene end by 4 bases; junction bases not matched to a gene: 11.